These 10 T cell receptor beta chains came from one sample sequenced in a study of control samples from healthy donors and cancer patients. TCRdb's table, derived via immunoSEQ multiplex PCR, lists solely in-frame clones and lacks some. The sample shows about 75,000 clones, about 80% of them seen only once. The sample consisted of blood. The receptors shown here come from a man aged 45 to 65 in good health.

The table lists this clone with a count of one. CDR3 in DNA: TGTGCCAGCAGCTCATCATCGGGGGGGCGGATTTATGAAAAACTGTTTTTT. The encoded protein is CASSSSSGGRIYEKLFF. This chain joins TRBV7-6 and TRBJ1-4, with a tentative D call TRBD1 (6 bases). Per germline, CDR1 SGHVS and CDR2 FNYEAQ. V was clipped by 4 bases and J by 6 bases, with 21 bases between them. The CDR3 runs 17 residues.

J is TRBJ2-3 and V is TRBV4-2; 11 bases map to TRBD2. Germline V lookup: CDR1 LGHNA, CDR2 YNFKEQ. This CDR3 is built from 15 residues. The V segment lost 1 base and the J segment 3 bases; nucleotides outside the gene matches: 0. The chain's CDR3 is CASSQGLAGTDTQYF. DNA for the CDR3: TGTGCCAGCAGCCAAGGACTAGCGGGAACAGATACGCAGTATTTT.

The chain uses TRBV30 and TRBJ1-1; tentative D call: TRBD1 (6 bases). V was pared by 6 bases and J by 4 bases, with 9 bases between. The CDR3 covers 11 residues. The germline V gene encodes CDR1 GTSNPN and CDR2 SVGIG (reference sequence). CDR3 sequence: CACRGGTEAFF. CDR3 nucleotides: TGTGCCTGTAGAGGGGGCACTGAAGCTTTCTTT.

The chain carries TRBV15 and TRBJ2-1; 7 bases are shared with TRBD2. CDR1 is LNHNV, CDR2 YYDKDF, per germline (reference sequence). The junction had 6 bases not matched to a gene; V was cut back by 3 bases and J by 10 bases. There are 13 residues in the CDR3. The CDR3: CATSSERLAEQFF. CDR3 coding DNA: TGTGCCACCAGCAGCGAAAGACTAGCAGAGCAGTTCTTC.

The chain joins TRBV3-1 (or the pseudogene TRBV3-2) to TRBJ1-5; D remains unclear. Germline CDR1 LGHDT, CDR2 YNNKEL (reference sequence). Deletions cut 4 bases from V and 4 bases from J, with 11 bases between. This CDR3 is 14 amino acids long. The CDR3 loop reads CASSLGSLNQPQHF. The CDR3 nucleotides read TGTGCCAGCAGCCTGGGCAGCTTAAATCAGCCCCAGCATTTT.

The rearrangement uses TRBV29-1 and TRBJ2-2, with D perhaps TRBD2 (6 bases). The CDR3 sequence is 13 residues long. Germline CDR1 is SQVTM and CDR2 is ANQGSEA. Trimming cost V 7 bases and J 4 bases, with 13 bases left between them. The CDR3 here is CSAKGTFTGELFF. The CDR3 nucleotides are TGCAGCGCCAAAGGGACTTTCACCGGGGAGCTGTTTTTT.

The J gene is TRBJ2-3, the V gene TRBV6-1; a possible D gene is TRBD1 (6 bases). The germline V gene encodes CDR1 MNHNS and CDR2 SASEGT. The CDR3 consists of 16 residues. V gave up 4 bases and J gave up 2 bases, with 16 bases separating them. The CDR3 region has the DNA TGTGCCAGCAGTGCATCGGACAGCCTATCCACAGATACGCAGTATTTT. As protein: CASSASDSLSTDTQYF.

J is TRBJ2-5 and V is TRBV6-5, with 8 bases matching TRBD2. The length of the CDR3 is 15 residues. The ends lost 2 bases at V and 5 bases at J; junction bases unmatched: 7. Germline CDR1 and CDR2: MNHEY and SVGAGI. The CDR3 DNA reads as TGTGCCAGCAGTTACGCGGGGGGCGCGCGGGAGACCCAGTACTTC. Translation: CASSYAGGARETQYF.

The chain links TRBV30 to TRBJ1-5, with D unclear. In germline, CDR1 is GTSNPN, CDR2 SVGIG (reference sequence). V was trimmed by 2 bases and J by 7 bases, leaving 9 bases between them. The CDR3 covers 12 residues. The CDR3 sequence is CAWSLGWQPQHF. CDR3 bases: TGTGCCTGGAGTCTAGGGTGGCAGCCCCAGCATTTT.

The rearrangement joins TRBV21-1 to TRBJ2-2; TRBD1 is the table's D call, not checked against the DNA. TRBV21-1 is recorded as a pseudogene. CDR3 length: 18 residues. CDR3 in DNA: TGTGCCAGCAGCAAAGCGGGGGGACAGGGGGCGGTAACCGGGGAGCTGTTTTTT. It codes for CASSKAGGQGAVTGELFF.